These 19 T cell receptor beta chains share one sample of origin, sequenced in a study of cytomegalovirus exposure and HLA in healthy donors. A multiplex PCR was run with 60 Vbeta primers and 13 Jbeta primers. The assay was immunoSEQ multiplex PCR, and TCRdb's table has in-frame clones only and misses some. The table records some 150,000 clones, approximately 80% of them present only once. Sequenced input: PBMCs. Receptors originate from a man between 40 and 49 years old in good health and CMV-seronegative.

This chain joins TRBV5-4 and TRBJ2-7; no definite D call. The CDR3 is 14 amino acids. Per germline, CDR1 SGHNT and CDR2 YYREEE (reference sequence). The ends were cut back, 0 bases at V and 3 bases at J, with 10 bases in the middle. Here the CDR3 DNA reads TGTGCCAGCAGCTTGGACAGCCATGACTACGAGCAGTACTTC. Residues: CASSLDSHDYEQYF.

The table lists this clone with a few counts. The CDR3 DNA reads as TGTGCCAGCAGTGAAGGTGAGGGGGCAGATACGCAGTATTTT. Translated: CASSEGEGADTQYF. The chain couples TRBV6-1 to TRBJ2-3; maybe TRBD1 (6 bases). Per the germline V gene, CDR1 is MNHNS and CDR2 is SASEGT. V lost 1 base to trimming and J lost 4 bases, with 9 bases between them. CDR3 length: 14 amino acids.

This sequence joins TRBV7-6 and TRBJ2-3; a possible D gene is TRBD1 (5 bases). Germline CDR1 and CDR2: SGHVS and FNYEAQ. V dropped 0 bases and J dropped 1 base, with 11 bases sitting between them. This CDR3 contains 16 residues. The CDR3 region has the DNA TGTGCCAGCAGCTTAGCGGGTCAGGGTGGCACAGATACGCAGTATTTT. Encoded protein: CASSLAGQGGTDTQYF.

This sequence joins TRBV2 and TRBJ1-5, with TRBD1 matching 10 bases. Germline CDR1 reads SNHLY; CDR2 reads FYNNEI. V dropped 6 bases and J dropped 8; count of bases not matched to a gene: 7. The CDR3 runs 14 residues. The CDR3 loop is CASRSGTGAKPQHF. The DNA for the CDR3 is TGTGCCAGCAGGTCCGGGACAGGGGCGAAGCCCCAGCATTTT. Full variable domain (outside the CDR3, taken from reference TRBV2 and TRBJ1-5): EPEVTQTPSHQVTQMGQEVILRCVPISNHLYFYWYRQILGQKVEFLVSFYNNEISEKSEIFDDQFSVERPDGSNFTLKIRSTKLEDSAMYFCASRSGTGAKPQHFGDGTRLSIL.

The chain joins TRBV9 to TRBJ2-1, with D possibly being TRBD1 (6 bases). Germline CDR1 is SGDLS and CDR2 is YYNGEE. Trimming stripped 2 bases from V and 16 bases from J, with 13 bases between. The CDR3 consists of 11 residues. DNA for the CDR3: TGTGCCAGCAGCGTGGACAGCCCCCTCTTCTTC. This sequence encodes CASSVDSPLFF.

The chain couples TRBV27 to TRBJ1-1, with 7 bases that match TRBD1. The CDR3 has 14 residues. J was trimmed by 0 bases and V by 5 bases; bases with no gene match: 3. CDR1 and CDR2 (germline): MNHEY, SMNVEV (reference sequence). CDR3 coding DNA: TGTGCCAGCAGTCTACAGGGGTTGAACACTGAAGCTTTCTTT. This translates into CASSLQGLNTEAFF.

V usage is TRBV28 and J usage is TRBJ2-4; D remains unclear. The CDR3 has 17 amino acids. V shed 7 bases and J shed 0 bases, with 19 bases lying between them. Germline CDR1 and CDR2: MDHEN and SYDVKM. The CDR3: CASTSSTGNLAKNIQYF. For the CDR3, the DNA is TGTGCCAGCACCAGTAGCACCGGAAACTTAGCCAAAAACATTCAGTACTTC. Full variable domain (missing parts from reference TRBV28 and TRBJ2-4): DVKVTQSSRYLVKRTGEKVFLECVQDMDHENMFWYRQDPGLGLRLIYFSYDVKMKEKGDIPEGYSVSREKKERFSLILESASTNQTSMYLCASTSSTGNLAKNIQYFGAGTRLSVL.

The gene calls are TRBV5-4 and TRBJ2-5, with a possible D match to TRBD2 (6 bases). The germline V gene has CDR1 SGHNT and CDR2 YYREEE (reference sequence). This CDR3 is 15 amino acids long. Trimming removed 3 bases at V and 0 bases at J, with 12 bases between. The CDR3 DNA is TGTGCCAGCAGCTCCAGGGACTCCTACCAAGAGACCCAGTACTTC. Protein product: CASSSRDSYQETQYF.

This clone was seen just once. The chain has TRBV25-1 and TRBJ2-7; unclear D gene. Germline V gene lookup returns CDR1 MGHDK and CDR2 SYGVNS. The CDR3 covers 16 residues. Trimming cost V 4 bases and J 2 bases, with 18 bases left between them. CDR3 loop: CASSAMTQAPPYEQYF. CDR3 DNA: TGTGCCAGCAGTGCAATGACGCAGGCACCACCCTACGAGCAGTACTTC.

V and J are TRBV7-6 and TRBJ2-7, with 7 positions matching TRBD1. After removal of 4 bases from V and 3 bases from J, the junction contained 9 bases not matched to a gene. The CDR3 sequence is 15 residues long. CDR1 and CDR2 from the germline V gene are SGHVS and FNYEAQ. This CDR3 reads CASSSTDRAGYEQYF. DNA of the CDR3: TGTGCCAGCAGCTCCACCGACAGGGCTGGCTACGAGCAGTACTTC.

For the CDR3, the DNA is TGTGCCAGCAGCTTAACCGCGGATCCCTATGGCTACACCTTC. This codes for CASSLTADPYGYTF. V gene TRBV7-3 combines with J gene TRBJ1-2; D remains unclear. The CDR3 totals 14 residues. Germline loops: CDR1 SGHTA, CDR2 FQGTGA. V lost 0 bases, J lost 4 bases, and 9 bases lay in between. Filled out from reference TRBV7-3 and TRBJ1-2, the complete variable domain reads GAGVSQTPSNKVTEKGKYVELRCDPISGHTALYWYRQSLGQGPEFLIYFQGTGAADDSGLPNDRFFAVRPEGSVSTLKIQRTERGDSAVYLCASSLTADPYGYTFGSGTRLTVV.

The V and J genes are TRBV7-2 and TRBJ2-3, with 11 bases identical to TRBD2. The V gene end was trimmed by 1 base and the J gene end by 6 bases; junction bases not matched to a gene: 12. This CDR3 comprises 18 residues. Germline lookup yields CDR1 SGHTA and CDR2 FQGNSA. This chain's CDR3 is CASSLVGSGGVKRDTQYF. In nucleotides, the CDR3 is TGTGCCAGCAGCTTAGTGGGTAGCGGGGGGGTTAAGAGGGATACGCAGTATTTT. Based on the CDR3 plus reference TRBV7-2 and TRBJ2-3, the full variable domain is GAGVSQSPSNKVTEKGKDVELRCDPISGHTALYWYRQSLGQGLEFLIYFQGNSAPDKSGLPSDRFSAERTGGSVSTLTIQRTQQEDSAVYLCASSLVGSGGVKRDTQYFGPGTRLTVL.

The chain has TRBV7-2 and TRBJ2-7; TRBD1 agrees at 7 bases. V was clipped by 4 bases and J by 1 base; unmatched bases: 4. CDR3 length: 14 residues. CDR1 is SGHTA, CDR2 FQGNSA, per germline. CDR3 DNA sequence: TGTGCCAGCAGCTCCCCGGACAGGTCCTACGAGCAGTACTTC. Protein product: CASSSPDRSYEQYF.

The chain is built from TRBV11-2 and TRBJ2-5; tentative D call: TRBD2 (7 bases). The germline V and J ends were trimmed by 3 bases and 5 bases, with 22 bases remaining between them. Germline V gives CDR1 SGHAT, CDR2 FQNNGV. CDR3 length equals 17 residues. CDR3 protein: CASSFGGRRGEGETQYF. The CDR3 nucleotides read TGTGCCAGCAGCTTCGGGGGGCGGCGCGGGGAAGGGGAGACCCAGTACTTC. Combining the CDR3 with reference TRBV11-2 and TRBJ2-5 gives the whole variable domain EAGVAQSPRYKIIEKRQSVAFWCNPISGHATLYWYQQILGQGPKLLIQFQNNGVVDDSQLPKDRFSAERLKGVDSTLKIQPAKLEDSAVYLCASSFGGRRGEGETQYFGPGTRLLVL.

This chain uses TRBV27 with TRBJ2-1; D might be TRBD1 (6 bases). Trimming took 7 bases from V and 3 from J, leaving 16 bases between them. From germline, CDR1 is MNHEY and CDR2 SMNVEV (reference sequence). There are 15 residues in the CDR3. CDR3 protein: CASIQDRDNYNEQFF. CDR3 sequence (DNA): TGTGCCAGCATTCAAGATCGGGACAACTACAATGAGCAGTTCTTC.

This chain connects TRBV4-3 to TRBJ2-7, with 8 bases lining up with TRBD2. This CDR3 is 18 amino acids long. The J segment lost 7 bases and the V segment lost 4 bases, leaving 21 bases of the junction unmatched. The germline gives CDR1 LGHNA, CDR2 YSLEER. CDR3 amino acids: CASSPRLGGREGVLEQYF. In DNA, the CDR3 is TGCGCCAGCAGCCCTCGACTAGGGGGACGGGAGGGAGTCTTGGAGCAGTACTTC.

Concerning this clone: The same CDR3 is also encoded by other DNA sequences in this sample. The rearrangement joins TRBV7-6 to TRBJ2-5; the D gene is possibly TRBD1 (6 bases). The CDR3 has 17 amino acids. Germline V gives CDR1 SGHVS, CDR2 FNYEAQ. V was trimmed by 0 bases and J by 2 bases, leaving 16 bases between them. This chain's CDR3 is CASSLALRYRVQETQYF. The CDR3 nucleotides are TGTGCCAGCAGCTTAGCGCTAAGGTACAGGGTACAAGAGACCCAGTACTTC. The full variable domain, completed using reference TRBV7-6 and TRBJ2-5, is GAGVSQSPRYKVTKRGQDVALRCDPISGHVSLYWYRQALGQGPEFLTYFNYEAQQDKSGLPNDRFSAERPEGSISTLTIQRTEQRDSAMYRCASSLALRYRVQETQYFGPGTRLLVL.

The sample holds one count of this clone. This chain links TRBV14 with TRBJ2-1, with TRBD2 identical over 8 bases. V shed 3 bases and J 8 bases; nucleotides not matched to a gene: 6. Per germline, CDR1 SGHDN and CDR2 FVKESK. This CDR3 region has 14 residues. CDR3 coding DNA: TGTGCCAGCAGCCAGTACCTGACTAGCGATGAGCAGTTCTTC. Protein: CASSQYLTSDEQFF.

The chain uses TRBV28 and TRBJ1-5, with 9 bases aligning to TRBD1. Losses at the gene ends were 2 bases for V and 5 bases for J; bases not matched to a gene: 7. This CDR3 spans 16 amino acids. Looked up from germline, CDR1 is MDHEN and CDR2 is SYDVKM. The CDR3 loop reads CASSLLTGGPDQPQHF. The DNA for the CDR3 is TGTGCCAGCAGTTTACTGACAGGGGGGCCGGATCAGCCCCAGCATTTT.